The source of this T cell receptor beta chain is a study of graft-versus-host responses after intestinal transplantation. On the study more broadly: As for transplant type, recipients had multivisceral, liver-intestinal, or isolated intestinal grafts. Recipients were all induced with anti-thymocyte globulin, then given tacrolimus and steroids for 3 to 4 years.

In the case of this clone: The antigen is not known.

Findings and caveats of the study: Early post-transplant declines in HvG were associated with peak levels of circulating GvH clones. Some GvH clones were seen earlier in gut or blood, suggesting intestinal origin.

Clones were sequenced by immunoSEQ multiplex PCR, and TCRdb holds only the in-frame ones, with some missing. The sample holds tens of thousands of clones, approximately 94% seen once. The clonotype comes from a human donor who was the organ donor for an intestinal transplant. The sequenced sample was unstimulated CD4+ T cells sorted from spleen or lymph node cells, obtained before transplant.

CDR3 in amino acids: CASSLVGTKETGELFF. CDR3 bases: TGTGCCAGCAGCTTAGTTGGGACAAAAGAAACCGGGGAGCTGTTTTTT. The V call is TRBV7-2, the J call TRBJ2-2; a weak D match, TRBD1 (6 bases). The CDR3 length is 16 residues. V lost 1 base, J lost 5 bases, and 14 bases lay in between. Per germline, CDR1 SGHTA and CDR2 FQGNSA.